The 32 T cell receptor beta chains below were found in one sample sequenced in a study of spatial heterogeneity in lung cancer. Study observations and caveats: In tumors, expanded intratumoral alpha and beta TCR counts tracked mutation counts.

No cognate antigen is known for these TCRs. Time point described: sample taken at primary tumor resection. TCRdb passed the 5' RACE reads through MiXCR, listing each CDR3 protein once. The data hold roughly 1,300 distinct CDR3 sequences, with about a sixth observed a single time. The source was lung tumor tissue, collected at surgery. These receptors originate from a male donor with early-stage non-small cell lung cancer.

Comments on this clonotype: A library made for alpha chains picked up this beta chain off target, so its size means little. The genes are TRBV21-1 and TRBJ1-5; TRBD1 is taken as the D call from the table, unchecked against the DNA. TRBV21-1 is marked as a pseudogene. The CDR3 loop spans 13 amino acids. This chain's CDR3 is CASRHRGCQPQHF. The CDR3 DNA reads as TGTGCCAGCCGACACCGGGGTTGTCAGCCCCAGCATTTT.

This clonotype is judged medium-sized. The size of this beta chain means little, since it is a stray read in a library made for alpha chains. The rearrangement links TRBV2 to TRBJ2-3; 8 bases agree with TRBD2. Trimming removed 6 bases from V and 3 bases from J; junction bases left unmatched: 8. The CDR3 covers 15 residues. Germline V lookup: CDR1 SNHLY, CDR2 FYNNEI. CDR3 region: CASRGLATSTDTQYF. The CDR3 DNA reads as TGTGCCAGCAGAGGACTAGCCACGTCGACAGATACGCAGTATTTT.

This clonotype is deemed medium-sized. The library was designed around alpha chains, so this beta chain is a stray read whose abundance carries little weight. The rearrangement joins TRBV7-3 to TRBJ1-1; D might be TRBD1 (5 bases). The V and J ends lost 2 bases and 1 base respectively, with 8 bases between them. The CDR3 has 14 amino acids. Germline V gene data show CDR1 as SGHTA and CDR2 as FQGTGA. This CDR3 reads CASSLGHANTEAFF. Here the CDR3 DNA reads TGTGCCAGCAGCTTAGGACACGCGAACACTGAAGCTTTCTTT.

By its share, this clonotype is medium-sized. This beta chain came through as a stray read in a library set up for alpha chains, and its size says little. V usage is TRBV3-1 and J usage is TRBJ2-5; D not resolved. Trimming took 1 base from V and 5 from J, leaving 2 bases between them. Germline V gene sequence: CDR1 LGHDT, CDR2 YNNKEL (reference sequence). This CDR3 contains 11 residues. The DNA for the CDR3 is TGTGCCAGCAGCCAAGTTGAGACCCAGTACTTC. It yields the protein CASSQVETQYF.

By frequency in the sample, this clonotype is large (0.1 to 1%). The size of this beta chain means little, since it is a stray read in a library made for alpha chains. The genes are TRBV7-2 and TRBJ2-5; 14 bases fit TRBD2. The V gene end was trimmed by 6 bases and the J gene end by 3 bases; junction bases not matched to a gene: 9. CDR1 is SGHTA and CDR2 is FQGNSA in the germline V gene. The CDR3 has 17 residues. The CDR3 sequence: CASRPHATSGREETQYF. For the CDR3, the DNA is TGTGCCAGCAGACCCCACGCGACTAGCGGGAGGGAAGAGACCCAGTACTTC.

This clonotype is deemed medium-sized (0.01 to 0.1%). Because this beta chain is a stray read in a library intended to capture alpha chains, its abundance should not be given much weight. The chain has TRBV19 and TRBJ2-2; weak D call: TRBD2 (5 bases). Germline V gives CDR1 LNHDA, CDR2 SQIVND (reference sequence). Trimming removed 9 bases at V and 5 bases at J, with 19 bases between. This CDR3 is built from 15 residues. The CDR3 protein is CASTVGPGKTGELFF. In DNA form, the CDR3 reads TGTGCCAGCACGGTGGGCCCGGGAAAAACCGGGGAGCTGTTTTTT.

Relative to its sample, this clonotype is medium-sized (0.01 to 0.1%). The library was built for alpha chains, so this beta chain is an off-target read and its size means little. This sequence joins TRBV5-6 and TRBJ2-2; D ambiguous. This CDR3 has 12 residues. V lost 1 base, J lost 3 bases, and 1 base lay in between. The germline V gene encodes CDR1 SGHDT and CDR2 YYEEEE. The CDR3 DNA sequence: TGTGCCAGCAGCTTGTACACCGGGGAGCTGTTTTTT. This sequence encodes CASSLYTGELFF. Full variable domain (missing parts from reference TRBV5-6 and TRBJ2-2): DAGVTQSPTHLIKTRGQQVTLRCSPKSGHDTVSWYQQALGQGPQFIFQYYEEEERQRGNFPDRFSGHQFPNYSSELNVNALLLGDSALYLCASSLYTGELFFGEGSRLTVL.

This clonotype is termed large (0.1 to 1%). Since the library was made to target alpha chains, this beta chain is a stray read and its abundance is not meaningful. The rearrangement uses TRBV7-8 and TRBJ1-5; a possible D gene is TRBD1 (6 bases). The V end was cut by 1 base, the J end by 6 bases, with 13 bases between. This CDR3 region has 15 residues. Germline V gene lookup returns CDR1 SGHVS and CDR2 FQNEAQ. CDR3 in amino acids: CASSLERGASQPQHF. In nucleotides, the CDR3 is TGTGCCAGCAGCTTAGAGCGGGGGGCAAGTCAGCCCCAGCATTTT.

By sample fraction, this clonotype is large. For a library built for alpha chains, this beta chain is a stray read; little rests on its size. The chain couples TRBV7-2 to TRBJ2-1, with a weak D call TRBD1 (5 bases). The V end lost 10 bases, the J end lost 7 bases, and 17 bases lay between the germline ends. CDR1 and CDR2 from the germline V gene are SGHTA and FQGNSA. The CDR3 is made up of 13 amino acids. CDR3 DNA sequence: TGTGCCAACTCTCGCACCAGGGTAAATGAGCAGTTCTTC. Protein sequence: CANSRTRVNEQFF.

There are many counts of this clonotype. Being off target in a library aimed at alpha chains, this beta chain has a size of little meaning. V and J are TRBV7-2 and TRBJ2-5, with 14 bases that match TRBD2. In germline, CDR1 is SGHTA, CDR2 FQGNSA. V trimming: 6 bases; J trimming: 3 bases; junction bases outside the gene matches: 3. There are 15 residues in the CDR3. CDR3 nucleotides: TGTGCCAGCAGGGGACTAGCGGGAGTAGAAGAGACCCAGTACTTC. Translating gives CASRGLAGVEETQYF.

This clonotype is medium-sized. The library was built for alpha chains, so this beta chain is an off-target read and its size means little. The chain is built from TRBV4-1 and TRBJ1-6; D remains unclear. Trimming pared 3 bases from V and 4 bases from J, leaving 10 bases between. CDR3 length: 15 residues. Germline V lookup: CDR1 MGHRA, CDR2 YSYEKL. The DNA of the CDR3 is TGCGCCAGCAGCCACTCTTCGGTTTATAATTCACCCCTCCACTTT. It translates to CASSHSSVYNSPLHF.

In its sample, this clonotype was seen many times. This beta chain is a stray sequence in a library constructed for alpha chains; its clone size is not meaningful. This chain connects TRBV11-3 to TRBJ2-2; the match to TRBD1 covers 10 bases. Losses at the gene ends were 4 bases for V and 3 bases for J; bases not matched to a gene: 14. Germline CDR1 reads SGHNT; CDR2 reads YENEEA. The CDR3 runs to 19 residues. The CDR3 coding sequence is TGTGCCAGCAGCTCCCTCGGGACAGGGGCGCTCATAGACACCGGGGAGCTGTTTTTT. Its protein product is CASSSLGTGALIDTGELFF.

Judged by abundance, this clonotype is medium-sized. Since the library was made to target alpha chains, this beta chain is a stray read and its abundance is not meaningful. CDR3 sequence: CASSLTLDGSYGYTF. In DNA form, the CDR3 reads TGTGCCAGCAGCTTGACCCTCGATGGGAGCTATGGCTACACCTTC. The gene calls are TRBV7-8 and TRBJ1-2, with D unresolved. The CDR3 is 15 amino acids. Germline CDR1 reads SGHVS; CDR2 reads FQNEAQ. V lost 3 bases and J 4 bases, leaving 15 bases between the germline ends.

Worth noting for this clonotype: Being off target in a library aimed at alpha chains, this beta chain has a size of little meaning. The J gene is TRBJ2-7, the V gene TRBV27, with D hard to call. V was cut by 3 bases and J by 0 bases, with 9 bases left in between. The CDR3 loop spans 14 amino acids. Germline values: CDR1 MNHEY, CDR2 SMNVEV (reference sequence). The CDR3 coding sequence is TGTGCCAGCAGTTTCGGCCGGAGCTCCTACGAGCAGTACTTC. Translation gives CASSFGRSSYEQYF.

By proportion, this clonotype is medium-sized. This beta chain came through as a stray read in a library set up for alpha chains, and its size says little. The CDR3 reads CSVRDSPETKEQPQHF. DNA for the CDR3: TGCAGCGTTAGGGACAGCCCAGAAACGAAGGAACAGCCCCAGCATTTT. The V gene is TRBV29-1, the J gene TRBJ1-5, with TRBD1 identical over 7 bases. Germline V CDR1 and CDR2: SQVTM, ANQGSEA. Trimming cost V 5 bases and J 7 bases; bases outside gene matches: 17. This CDR3 is 16 amino acids long.

This clonotype is medium-sized (0.01 to 0.1%) within its sample. As an off-target read in a library built for alpha chains, this beta chain has a frequency of little significance. The rearrangement links TRBV27 to TRBJ2-1; TRBD2 is a possible D gene (5 bases). V lost 6 bases to trimming and J lost 8 bases, with 11 bases between them. CDR1 and CDR2 from the germline V gene are MNHEY and SMNVEV (reference sequence). This CDR3 comprises 12 residues. CDR3 nucleotides: TGTGCCAGCAGAACTAGTTCCGATGAGCAGTTCTTC. As protein: CASRTSSDEQFF.

This clonotype was counted only a few times. The library was built for alpha chains, so this beta chain is an off-target read and its size means little. The chain employs TRBV30 and TRBJ2-5, with D unresolved. The CDR3 is made up of 11 amino acids. Germline-derived CDR1 and CDR2 are GTSNPN and SVGIG (reference sequence). With 2 bases removed from V and 4 bases from J, the gap between germline ends came to 5 bases. CDR3 in DNA: TGTGCCTGGAGTACGGGAGAGACCCAGTACTTC. This translates into CAWSTGETQYF.

Comments on this clonotype: With the library built for alpha chains, this beta chain is off target and its frequency is not meaningful. The J gene is TRBJ2-7, the V gene TRBV7-9, with D perhaps matching TRBD1 (6 bases). The CDR3 extends over 12 amino acids. Trimming took off 8 bases at V and 1 base at J, with 9 bases between the two ends. The germline gives CDR1 SEHNR, CDR2 FQNEAQ (reference sequence). CDR3 bases: TGTGCCAGCCGACAGGTTTCCTACGAGCAGTACTTC. Translation: CASRQVSYEQYF.

This clonotype is labeled medium-sized. This beta chain is an unintended read in a library built for alpha chains; its size means little. The CDR3 sequence: CASRTTGSGQPQHF. CDR3 nucleotides: TGTGCCAGCAGAACTACAGGGTCGGGTCAGCCCCAGCATTTT. This chain uses TRBV6-2 or TRBV6-3 with TRBJ1-5; possible D gene TRBD1, 6 bases. V was shortened by 6 bases and J by 6 bases, with 15 bases between the two germline ends. The germline V gene encodes CDR1 MNHEY and CDR2 SVGEGT. The CDR3 length is 14 residues.

In its sample, this clonotype is medium-sized (0.01 to 0.1%). Little can be read into the size of this beta chain, an off-target read in a library designed for alpha chains. The chain recombines TRBV10-3 with TRBJ2-3; 10 nucleotides align to TRBD2. This CDR3 region has 15 residues. The V segment lost 6 bases and the J segment 1 base; nucleotides outside the gene matches: 4. Germline V gene sequence: CDR1 ENHRY, CDR2 SYGVKD. CDR3 sequence: CAIRTGTSGTDTQYF. CDR3 bases: TGTGCCATCAGGACCGGGACTAGCGGCACAGATACGCAGTATTTT.

This clonotype rates as medium-sized. This beta chain is off target for a library built for alpha chains, so its abundance means little. This chain links TRBV23-1 with TRBJ1-5; 9 bases are shared with TRBD1. TRBV23-1 is flagged as an ORF with uncertain function. V lost 0 bases, J lost 4 bases, and 7 bases stayed unmatched. The CDR3 length is 17 residues. The CDR3 spells CASSQSLQGALNQPQHF. For the CDR3, the DNA is TGCGCCAGCAGTCAATCGTTACAGGGGGCCCTTAATCAGCCCCAGCATTTT.

By frequency in the sample, this clonotype is medium-sized. In a library made to pick up alpha chains, this beta chain is a stray read with a size that means little. J is TRBJ1-1 and V is TRBV7-9; 9 positions agree with TRBD1. In germline, CDR1 is SEHNR, CDR2 FQNEAQ (reference sequence). The CDR3 runs to 15 residues. V dropped 3 bases and J dropped 0; count of bases not matched to a gene: 2. CDR3: CASSFRTGVNTEAFF. The CDR3 coding sequence is TGTGCCAGCAGCTTCCGGACAGGGGTGAACACTGAAGCTTTCTTT.

This clonotype is large (0.1 to 1%) in the sample. A library prepared for alpha chains yielded this beta chain as an off-target read; its size is of little meaning. CDR3 nucleotide sequence: TGCGCCAGCAGCCAATATCGAGACTCTGGAAACACCATATATTTT. It encodes CASSQYRDSGNTIYF. V and J are TRBV4-3 and TRBJ1-3, with no clear D. The V gene's germline CDR1 is LGHNA and CDR2 YSLEER. This CDR3 contains 15 residues. Trimming cost V 2 bases and J 0 bases, with 8 bases left between them.

This clonotype was detected ten times or more. This beta chain is an off-target read within a library intended for alpha chains, so its frequency means little. The rearrangement links TRBV19 to TRBJ2-7; 8 positions agree with TRBD2. The CDR3 spans 14 residues. V gave up 5 bases and J gave up 3 bases; unmatched junction bases: 6. Germline-derived CDR1 and CDR2 are LNHDA and SQIVND (reference sequence). For the CDR3, the DNA is TGTGCCAGTAGTGAGACTAGCGTCGGCTACGAGCAGTACTTC. It codes for CASSETSVGYEQYF.

By proportion, this clonotype is large (0.1 to 1%). The size of this beta chain means little, since it is a stray read in a library made for alpha chains. The rearrangement joins TRBV10-3 to TRBJ1-1; 7 bases are a match to TRBD1. The CDR3 is 16 amino acids. The germline V gene has CDR1 ENHRY and CDR2 SYGVKD. Trimming took 5 bases from V and 1 from J; bases not matched to a gene: 10. CDR3 loop: CAISKITGTENTEAFF. The CDR3 bases are TGTGCCATCAGTAAGATTACCGGGACAGAGAACACTGAAGCTTTCTTT.

By share, this clonotype ranks as medium-sized. This beta chain was picked up by a library intended for alpha chains and is off target, so its count carries little meaning. This chain joins TRBV24-1 and TRBJ1-2; TRBD1 might be the D (6 bases). With 3 bases removed from V and 4 bases from J, the gap between germline ends came to 11 bases. Germline CDR1 is KGHDR and CDR2 is SFDVKD. This CDR3 is 14 amino acids long. CDR3 bases: TGTGCCACCAGTGATACCGGACAGTTCTATGGCTACACCTTC. Translated: CATSDTGQFYGYTF.

This clonotype appeared a few times. The library was built for alpha chains, so this beta chain is an off-target read and its size means little. This chain uses TRBV19 with TRBJ2-7; D not certain. V was cut by 3 bases and J by 0 bases, with 6 bases left in between. The CDR3 spans 13 residues. Per germline, CDR1 LNHDA and CDR2 SQIVND (reference sequence). CDR3 coding DNA: TGTGCCAGTAGTATCTCCTACTCCTACGAGCAGTACTTC. This sequence encodes CASSISYSYEQYF.

By frequency in the sample, this clonotype is medium-sized. This beta chain is an off-target read within a library intended for alpha chains, so its frequency means little. V is TRBV4-3 and J is TRBJ1-2; D is uncertain. This CDR3 comprises 15 residues. The V end was cut by 2 bases, the J end by 4 bases, with 14 bases between. In germline, CDR1 is LGHNA, CDR2 YSLEER. The CDR3, as DNA: TGCGCCAGCAGCCAATTTTGCAAGGGAGGCTATGGCTACACCTTC. Amino acid sequence: CASSQFCKGGYGYTF.

This clonotype appeared a single time. The library was built for alpha chains, so this beta chain is an off-target read and its size means little. V gene TRBV27 combines with J gene TRBJ1-1; 9 bases are shared with TRBD1. There are 15 residues in the CDR3. V gave up 0 bases and J gave up 8 bases; unmatched junction bases: 7. Germline V gene lookup returns CDR1 MNHEY and CDR2 SMNVEV (reference sequence). In DNA form, the CDR3 reads TGTGCCAGCAGTTTATCTGGGGTAACAGGGGGCGAAGCTTTCTTT. It translates to CASSLSGVTGGEAFF.

Many counts were recorded for this clonotype. The germline gene is not matched at one end of the junction; a read error may be the cause. A library prepared for alpha chains yielded this beta chain as an off-target read; its size is of little meaning. The CDR3 DNA follows: TGTGTCAGCAGCCCAAGGGCAGTCGGACCTATGGGAAAACTGTTTTTT. Translated, it gives CVSSPRAVGPMGKLFF. The rearrangement links TRBV11-3 to TRBJ1-4; D is undetermined. The CDR3 is 16 amino acids. Germline V gene lookup returns CDR1 SGHNT and CDR2 YENEEA.

This clonotype ranks as medium-sized. This beta chain represents an off-target read in a library built for alpha chains; its size is of limited meaning. The chain couples TRBV7-9 to TRBJ2-1; 10 nucleotides agree with TRBD2. Germline CDR1 SEHNR, CDR2 FQNEAQ (reference sequence). The CDR3 loop spans 12 amino acids. V lost 5 bases to trimming and J lost 13 bases; unmatched junction nucleotides: 5. The CDR3 sequence is CASSLGTSAQFF. In nucleotides, the CDR3 is TGTGCCAGCAGCCTGGGGACTAGCGCTCAGTTCTTC.

In this sample, this clonotype is medium-sized. As an off-target read in a library built for alpha chains, this beta chain has a frequency of little significance. The genes are TRBV12-3 or TRBV12-4 and TRBJ2-1, with no clear D. The CDR3 is 12 amino acids. V was shortened by 6 bases and J by 9 bases, with 12 bases between the two germline ends. CDR3 coding DNA: TGTGCCAGCAGGCTATCATCGGTTGAGCAGTTCTTC. Translation: CASRLSSVEQFF.